Each of the 10 T cell receptor beta chains below was sequenced from the same sample in a study of cytomegalovirus exposure and HLA in healthy donors. Vbeta (60) and Jbeta (13) primers were used in the PCR. Method: immunoSEQ multiplex PCR; TCRdb's copy keeps in-frame clones and lacks some. In the table there are around 140,000 clones, approximately 91% of which are singletons. Sequencing used PBMCs. The receptors originated from a middle-aged woman in good health and CMV-seronegative.

This clone was observed a handful of times. The V and J genes are TRBV5-1 and TRBJ2-5, with TRBD2 matching 9 bases. This CDR3 spans 16 amino acids. Germline lookup yields CDR1 SGHRS and CDR2 YFSETQ. Trimming removed 0 bases from V and 5 bases from J; junction bases left unmatched: 8. CDR3 sequence (DNA): TGCGCCAGCAGCTTGGACCCAGCGGGAGGATTGGAGACCCAGTACTTC. Its protein is CASSLDPAGGLETQYF.

The V gene is TRBV15, the J gene TRBJ1-5; 8 positions match TRBD1. Looked up from germline, CDR1 is LNHNV and CDR2 is YYDKDF (reference sequence). The CDR3 covers 17 residues. J lost 1 base, V lost 3 bases, and 8 bases had no gene match. The CDR3 loop is CATSSLQGDHSNQPQHF. The DNA for the CDR3 is TGTGCCACCAGCAGTTTACAGGGGGACCACAGCAATCAGCCCCAGCATTTT.

The chain carries TRBV30 and TRBJ2-1; D possibly corresponds to TRBD1 (6 bases). Germline V CDR1 and CDR2: GTSNPN, SVGIG (reference sequence). V was shortened by 0 bases and J by 10 bases, with 16 bases between the two germline ends. The CDR3 is made up of 14 amino acids. This CDR3 reads CAWSVRGGPREQFF. CDR3 in DNA: TGTGCCTGGAGTGTACGTGGGGGCCCCCGCGAGCAGTTCTTC.

The chain recombines TRBV5-6 with TRBJ1-4; a possible D gene is TRBD1 (6 bases). The CDR3 contains 18 residues. Germline V gene lookup returns CDR1 SGHDT and CDR2 YYEEEE. The V and J ends lost 1 base and 0 bases respectively, with 16 bases between them. For the CDR3, the DNA is TGTGCCAGCAGCTTGTACTCGGACAGTATGGCAACTAATGAAAAACTGTTTTTT. Protein: CASSLYSDSMATNEKLFF.

The chain links TRBV5-1 to TRBJ1-1; 9 bases are shared with TRBD1. The junction had 3 bases not matched to a gene; V was cut back by 2 bases and J by 4 bases. Germline lookup yields CDR1 SGHRS and CDR2 YFSETQ. There are 14 residues in the CDR3. CDR3 bases: TGCGCCAGCAGCTTACAGGGGGCAGGCACTGAAGCTTTCTTT. Protein: CASSLQGAGTEAFF. Supplemented by reference TRBV5-1 and TRBJ1-1, the full variable domain reads KAGVTQTPRYLIKTRGQQVTLSCSPISGHRSVSWYQQTPGQGLQFLFEYFSETQRNKGNFPGRFSGRQFSNSRSEMNVSTLELGDSALYLCASSLQGAGTEAFFGQGTRLTVV.

The rearrangement joins TRBV6-1 to TRBJ1-1, with D possibly being TRBD1 (5 bases). Per germline, CDR1 MNHNS and CDR2 SASEGT. This CDR3 region has 14 residues. With 4 bases removed from V and 1 base from J, the gap between germline ends came to 10 bases. CDR3 residues: CASSGQGGNTEAFF. Here the CDR3 DNA reads TGTGCCAGCAGTGGGCAGGGAGGGAACACTGAAGCTTTCTTT.

The gene calls are TRBV5-8 and TRBJ2-1, with 10 bases lining up with TRBD1. The germline CDR1 and CDR2 sequences are SGHTS and YDEGEE. The V gene end was trimmed by 6 bases and the J gene end by 10 bases; junction bases not matched to a gene: 10. The CDR3 is made up of 14 amino acids. In DNA form, the CDR3 reads TGTGCCAGCAAATCCGACAGGGGGCTTTGGGAGCAGTTCTTC. Residues: CASKSDRGLWEQFF.

The V call is TRBV6-5, the J call TRBJ1-2, with TRBD1 as a possible D gene (5 bases). Germline values: CDR1 MNHEY, CDR2 SVGAGI. Trimming cost V 3 bases and J 8 bases, with 7 bases left between them. CDR3 size: 11 residues. In DNA, the CDR3 is TGTGCCAGCAGTTATGGGGGGGGCTACACCTTC. Its translation is CASSYGGGYTF.

The chain combines TRBV29-1 with TRBJ2-6; 8 nucleotides match TRBD1. V gave up 6 bases and J gave up 0 bases; unmatched junction bases: 4. The CDR3 is made up of 15 amino acids. Germline CDR1 and CDR2: SQVTM and ANQGSEA. This chain's CDR3 is CSVKTGGSGANVLTF. The CDR3 DNA sequence: TGCAGCGTCAAAACAGGGGGCTCTGGGGCCAACGTCCTGACTTTC.

The rearrangement links TRBV6-5 to TRBJ2-1, with 7 bases that match TRBD1. J gave up 8 bases and V 11 bases, and 12 bases lay outside the gene matches. There are 13 residues in the CDR3. Germline assignment: CDR1 MNHEY and CDR2 SVGAGI. The CDR3 coding sequence is TGTGCCGACCGGGACAGAGCTACCGATGAGCAGTTCTTC. It yields the protein CADRDRATDEQFF.